This T cell receptor beta chain was identified in a study of cytotoxic CD8 clonotypes in ibrutinib-treated CLL. Study details: Of a cohort that held 10 to 12 relapsed/refractory and 15 treatment-naive patients, under 18 were IGHV unmutated. Whole-study findings and limits: Baseline clonality, higher than in age-matched healthy donors, tracked circulating CD8+ T-cell counts. Public clonotypes were seen rarely and were contracted or stable on treatment. Sustained-remission and progressing patients were not sampled at matched times.

The CDR3 contains 14 residues. Trimming stripped 3 bases from V and 8 bases from J, with 17 bases between. CDR1 is MDHEN, CDR2 SYDVKM, per germline. Comments on this clone: Its target is unknown.

Sequencing used immunoSEQ multiplex PCR; TCRdb keeps in-frame clones, though not all of them. The sample consists of roughly 200,000 clones, over 60% of them appearing once. The sequence was collected from a human donor with chronic lymphocytic leukemia. J is TRBJ2-7 and V is TRBV28, with D unclear. This specimen was PBMCs, taken after 24 months of ibrutinib treatment. The CDR3 nucleotides read TGTGCCAGCAGTTTGACCCCCGCATCCCAGAAGCAGTACTTC. This sequence encodes CASSLTPASQKQYF.